This is a list of T cell receptor beta chains from one sample in a study of CD8 T cells in Susac syndrome. TCRdb itself ran the immunoSEQ multiplex PCR reads through MiXCR, one entry per CDR3 protein. The data hold approximately 190,000 distinct CDR3 sequences, with around 95% observed a single time. Specimen: CD4+ T cells from PBMCs. The receptors come from a human donor with Susac syndrome. The conserved cysteine and the conserved F or W are not part of the CDR3 here.

TRBJ1-5,TRBV24-1,ATSDGTGIQPQH
TRBJ2-1,TRBV15,ATSSFGTGTGQF
TRBJ1-1,TRBV30,AWSPRTGVNEAF
TRBJ1-2,TRBV6-6,ASSYSRVDGYT
TRBJ1-1,TRBV3-1,ASSLGRGRTEAF
TRBJ2-3,TRBV6-6,ASTSTDTQY
TRBJ1-1,TRBV5-4,ASSAPWGTSNSEAF
TRBJ2-7,TRBV4-2,ASSPGQGFTSYEQY
TRBJ1-6,TRBV12-3/TRBV12-4,ASSRTGRNSPLH
TRBJ1-6,TRBV7-9,ASHRGNSPLH
TRBJ2-3,TRBV20-1,SANSGGGDTQY
TRBJ1-1,TRBV12-3/TRBV12-4,ASSLRDTEAF
TRBJ2-3,TRBV5-1,ASSQHTGGADTQY
TRBJ1-6,TRBV12-3/TRBV12-4,ASLGGGAGPWSPLH
TRBJ1-1,TRBV4-2,ASSQDSLRGGVSEAF
TRBJ2-3,TRBV11-2,ASSLDQRGGRTDTQY
TRBJ2-7,TRBV12-3/TRBV12-4,ASSPGSQGAIYEQY
TRBJ2-7,TRBV3-1,ASSQGRLSYEQY
TRBJ2-1,TRBV3-1,ASNVAGPQNEQF
TRBJ2-5,TRBV7-2,ASSTPSQETQY
TRBJ1-1,TRBV28,ASTEGTEAF
TRBJ1-4,TRBV5-1,ASRYGQGPYEKLF
TRBJ1-5,TRBV30,AWSGANQPQH
TRBJ1-4,TRBV6-5,ASSYGGTSEKLF
TRBJ2-5,TRBV20-1,SASPGVSQETQY
TRBJ1-6,TRBV9,ASSVGGSPLH
TRBJ2-1,TRBV4-2,ASSVAGGLDNEQF
TRBJ2-1,TRBV29-1,SVRTGISYNEQF
TRBJ1-3,TRBV10-3,AIRADRSAGNTIY
TRBJ1-2,TRBV18,ASSPQTGVYGYT
TRBJ1-2,TRBV12-3/TRBV12-4,ASSRDRGRGYT
TRBJ2-1,TRBV7-3,ASSFAGGTYNEQF
TRBJ2-2,TRBV6-6,ASSTSPKNTGELF
TRBJ1-5,TRBV25-1,ASSWRVNQPQH
TRBJ2-1,TRBV20-1,SASTDYNEQF
TRBJ1-5,TRBV11-2,ASSPTGAVGQPQH
TRBJ2-2,TRBV6-2/TRBV6-3,ASSYEGAGTGELF
TRBJ2-7,TRBV5-6,ASSWGTGSSYEQY
TRBJ2-3,TRBV20-1,SASKTSGGARDTQY
TRBJ1-2,TRBV30,ALGLTYGYT
TRBJ2-7,TRBV29-1,SVEFVRDSYEQY
TRBJ2-3,TRBV11-3,ASSPGGANSDTQY